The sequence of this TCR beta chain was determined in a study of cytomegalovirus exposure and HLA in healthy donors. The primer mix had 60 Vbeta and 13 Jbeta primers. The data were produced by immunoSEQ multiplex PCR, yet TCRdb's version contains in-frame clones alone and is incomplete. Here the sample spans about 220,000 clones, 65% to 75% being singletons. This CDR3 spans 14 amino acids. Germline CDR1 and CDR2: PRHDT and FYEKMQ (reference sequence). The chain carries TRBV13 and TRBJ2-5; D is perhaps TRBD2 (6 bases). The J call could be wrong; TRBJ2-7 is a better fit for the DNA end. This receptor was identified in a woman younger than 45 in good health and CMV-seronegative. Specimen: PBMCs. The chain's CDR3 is CASSYSGSSYEQYF. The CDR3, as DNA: TGTGCCAGCAGCTATTCCGGGAGCTCCTACGAGCAGTACTTC.